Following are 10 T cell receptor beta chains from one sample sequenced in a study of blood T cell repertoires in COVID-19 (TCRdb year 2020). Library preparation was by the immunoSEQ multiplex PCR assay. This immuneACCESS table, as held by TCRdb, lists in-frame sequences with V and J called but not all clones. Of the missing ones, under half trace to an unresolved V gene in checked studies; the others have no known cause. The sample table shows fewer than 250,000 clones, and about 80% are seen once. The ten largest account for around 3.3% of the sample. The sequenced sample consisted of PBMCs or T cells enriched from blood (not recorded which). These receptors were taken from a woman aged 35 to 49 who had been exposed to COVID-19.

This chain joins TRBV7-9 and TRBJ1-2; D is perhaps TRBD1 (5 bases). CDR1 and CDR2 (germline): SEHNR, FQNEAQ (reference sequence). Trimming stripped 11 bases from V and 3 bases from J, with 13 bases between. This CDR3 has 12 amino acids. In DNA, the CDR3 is TGTGCCGTACCACAGGTTTACTATGGCTACACCTTC. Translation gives CAVPQVYYGYTF.

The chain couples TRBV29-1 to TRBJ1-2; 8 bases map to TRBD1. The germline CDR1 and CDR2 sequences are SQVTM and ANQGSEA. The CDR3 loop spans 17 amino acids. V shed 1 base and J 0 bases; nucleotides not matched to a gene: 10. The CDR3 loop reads CSVEGRTGPLSNYGYTF. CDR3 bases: TGCAGCGTTGAAGGACGGACAGGGCCTTTGTCTAACTATGGCTACACCTTC.

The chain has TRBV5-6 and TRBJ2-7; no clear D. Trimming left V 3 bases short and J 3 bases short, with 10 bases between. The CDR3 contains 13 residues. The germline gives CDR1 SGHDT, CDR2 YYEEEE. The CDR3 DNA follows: TGTGCCAGCAGCTCTTACTCTAACTACGAGCAGTACTTC. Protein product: CASSSYSNYEQYF.

The CDR3 sequence: CASSPRTGVNEKLFF. The CDR3 nucleotides read TGTGCCAGCAGTCCGCGGACAGGGGTAAATGAAAAACTGTTTTTT. The rearrangement links TRBV6-5 to TRBJ1-4; 9 bases map to TRBD1. Per germline, CDR1 MNHEY and CDR2 SVGAGI. V lost 5 bases to trimming and J lost 5 bases; unmatched junction nucleotides: 6. The CDR3 length is 15 residues.

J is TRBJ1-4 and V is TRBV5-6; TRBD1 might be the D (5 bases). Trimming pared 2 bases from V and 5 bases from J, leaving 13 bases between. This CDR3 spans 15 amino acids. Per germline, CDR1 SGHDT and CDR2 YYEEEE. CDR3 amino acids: CASSLQTDLNEKLFF. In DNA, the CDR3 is TGTGCCAGCAGCTTACAGACAGACCTAAATGAAAAACTGTTTTTT.

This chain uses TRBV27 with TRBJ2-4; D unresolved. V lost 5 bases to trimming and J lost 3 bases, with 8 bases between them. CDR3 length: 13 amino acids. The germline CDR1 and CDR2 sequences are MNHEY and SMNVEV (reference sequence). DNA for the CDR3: TGTGCCAGCAGTACAAACAACAAAAACATTCAGTACTTC. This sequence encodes CASSTNNKNIQYF.

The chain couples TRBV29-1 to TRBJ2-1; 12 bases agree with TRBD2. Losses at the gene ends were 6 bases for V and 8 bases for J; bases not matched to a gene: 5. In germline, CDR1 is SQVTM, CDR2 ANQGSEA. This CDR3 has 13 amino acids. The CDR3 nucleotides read TGCAGCGTGAGCAGACTAGCGGGGGATGAGCAGTTCTTC. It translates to CSVSRLAGDEQFF.

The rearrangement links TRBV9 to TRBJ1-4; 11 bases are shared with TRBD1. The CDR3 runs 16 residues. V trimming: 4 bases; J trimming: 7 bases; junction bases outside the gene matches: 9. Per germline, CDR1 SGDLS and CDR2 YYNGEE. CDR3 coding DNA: TGTGCCAGCAGCCGGGAGTCGGGGACAGGGGGTGAAAAACTGTTTTTT. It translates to CASSRESGTGGEKLFF.

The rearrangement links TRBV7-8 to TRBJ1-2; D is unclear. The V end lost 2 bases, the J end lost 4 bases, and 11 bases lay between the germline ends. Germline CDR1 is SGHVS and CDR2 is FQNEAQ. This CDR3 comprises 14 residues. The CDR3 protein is CASSLQDLGYGYTF. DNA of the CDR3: TGTGCCAGCAGCTTACAGGATCTTGGCTATGGCTACACCTTC.

CDR3 DNA: TGTGCCAGCAGTGGGGTATTAGCGGGAGGTGGGGAGACCCAGTACTTC. Residues: CASSGVLAGGGETQYF. This rearrangement joins TRBV2 to TRBJ2-5, with 10 bases that match TRBD2. V trimming: 4 bases; J trimming: 5 bases; junction bases outside the gene matches: 10. CDR3 length: 16 residues. Germline CDR1 SNHLY, CDR2 FYNNEI.